Below are 8 T cell receptor beta chains sequenced from a single sample in a study of T cells in Graves' hyperthyroidism and ophthalmopathy. It was RNA transcripts that yielded the amplified TCR beta CDR3 regions. The HTBI primer set was used in a first-round RT-PCR of the TCR CDR3. TCRdb re-called the multiplex PCR reads through MiXCR, storing one row per CDR3 protein. The data show some 490,000 distinct CDR3 sequences, roughly 22% seen once. The sequencing sample was made of blood. These receptors were collected from a woman aged 70 to 79 with Graves' ophthalmopathy.

The genes are TRBV20-1 and TRBJ1-2; D gene unclear. The CDR3 contains 12 residues. The V gene lost 3 bases and the J gene lost 7 bases, with 12 bases spanning the gap. Germline-derived CDR1 and CDR2 are DFQATT and SNEGSKA (reference sequence). In DNA form, the CDR3 reads TGCAGTGCTAGTCCGGCAGGCGGTGGCTACACCTTC. It yields the protein CSASPAGGGYTF.

The CDR3 is CASSGPGQETQYF. CDR3 nucleotides: TGTGCCAGCAGTGGCCCAGGTCAGGAGACCCAGTACTTC. The V gene is TRBV25-1, the J gene TRBJ2-5, with D uncertain. V was trimmed by 4 bases and J by 5 bases, leaving 11 bases between them. Germline-derived CDR1 and CDR2 are MGHDK and SYGVNS. The CDR3 runs to 13 residues.

The chain uses TRBV5-1 and TRBJ1-1; 10 positions agree with TRBD1. Trimming cost V 5 bases and J 7 bases; bases outside gene matches: 11. Germline CDR1 and CDR2: SGHRS and YFSETQ. CDR3 size: 15 residues. The CDR3: CASRDQGQGFSEAFF. The CDR3 nucleotides are TGCGCCAGCAGGGACCAGGGACAGGGGTTTAGTGAAGCTTTCTTT.

The chain employs TRBV25-1 and TRBJ1-2, with no clear D. Per germline, CDR1 MGHDK and CDR2 SYGVNS. V lost 3 bases and J 5 bases, leaving 16 bases between the germline ends. This CDR3 has 15 amino acids. The CDR3: CASSDARKPVYGYTF. The CDR3 DNA reads TGTGCCAGCAGTGATGCGAGAAAGCCCGTTTATGGCTACACCTTC.

This chain links TRBV5-4 with TRBJ2-3, with TRBD2 matching over 9 bases. The germline V gene encodes CDR1 SGHNT and CDR2 YYREEE (reference sequence). The length of the CDR3 is 17 residues. V lost 9 bases to trimming and J lost 4 bases; unmatched junction nucleotides: 18. The CDR3 DNA follows: TGTGCCATGACAGCCGCTAGCGGGATAGACAGCGCAGATACGCAGTATTTT. Amino acid sequence: CAMTAASGIDSADTQYF.

The chain joins TRBV20-1 to TRBJ1-1, with TRBD1 matching 9 bases. The CDR3 covers 13 residues. CDR1 and CDR2 from the germline V gene are DFQATT and SNEGSKA (reference sequence). V was clipped by 7 bases and J by 0 bases; unmatched bases: 3. CDR3 DNA: TGCAGTGTCAGACAGGGGGTGAACACTGAAGCTTTCTTT. It specifies CSVRQGVNTEAFF.

This clonotype was recorded once. The chain uses TRBV25-1 and TRBJ2-5; 7 bases map to TRBD2. Germline CDR1 and CDR2: MGHDK and SYGVNS. The CDR3 has 14 residues. V lost 4 bases, J lost 5 bases, and 7 bases stayed unmatched. CDR3 nucleotide sequence: TGTGCCAGCAGTGGGGCGGGAGCGTTTGAGACCCAGTACTTC. This sequence encodes CASSGAGAFETQYF.

This clonotype came up once. This chain connects TRBV7-9 to TRBJ2-7; D is possibly TRBD1 (6 bases). This CDR3 contains 17 residues. Trimming left V 0 bases short and J 5 bases short, with 20 bases between. Germline CDR1 is SEHNR and CDR2 is FQNEAQ (reference sequence). The DNA for the CDR3 is TGTGCCAGCAGCTTAGCGCGGCAGGGGATGGCATTCGACGAGCAGTACTTC. Its translation is CASSLARQGMAFDEQYF. Drawing the rest from reference TRBV7-9 and TRBJ2-7, the complete variable domain is DTGVSQNPRHKITKRGQNVTFRCDPISEHNRLYWYRQTLGQGPEFLTYFQNEAQLEKSRLLSDRFSAERPKGSFSTLEIQRTEQGDSAMYLCASSLARQGMAFDEQYFGPGTRLTVT.